The next 14 T cell receptor beta chains were all read from a single sample in a study of shared clonotypes between healthy human individuals. Assay: immunoSEQ multiplex PCR; the TCRdb copy retains only in-frame clones and omits some. This table has fewer than 650,000 clones, 60% to 85% appearing once. Source material: PBMCs. The receptors stem from a woman aged 40 to 49 in good health. Some clones in this sample may be carry-over from other donors' samples.

CDR3 sequence: CASRSGLAGSEQFF. DNA for the CDR3: TGTGCCAGCAGATCTGGACTAGCGGGATCTGAGCAGTTCTTC. The rearrangement links TRBV7-2 to TRBJ2-1; 12 nucleotides align to TRBD2. Unmatched junction bases numbered 6, after V lost 6 bases and J lost 9 bases. The CDR3 is 14 residues long. CDR1 is SGHTA, CDR2 FQGNSA, per germline.

The V call is TRBV18, the J call TRBJ2-2; the match to TRBD2 covers 8 bases. This CDR3 spans 15 amino acids. After removal of 2 bases from V and 4 bases from J, the junction contained 3 bases not matched to a gene. Per the germline V gene, CDR1 is KGHSH and CDR2 is LQKENI. CDR3 residues: CASSPVREGTGELFF. Here the CDR3 DNA reads TGTGCCAGCTCACCAGTCCGGGAGGGCACCGGGGAGCTGTTTTTT.

The rearrangement links TRBV18 to TRBJ2-5; TRBD1 matches at 9 bases. The J call may be wrong; the DNA end is better matched by TRBJ2-7. The CDR3 spans 15 residues. Germline CDR1 reads KGHSH; CDR2 reads LQKENI. CDR3 DNA sequence: TGTGCCAGCTCACCCCTCGGACAGGGGATCTACGAGCAGTACTTC. It encodes CASSPLGQGIYEQYF.

This chain joins TRBV7-3 and TRBJ2-2; the D gene could be TRBD1 or TRBD2 (5 bases each). CDR3 length: 15 amino acids. CDR1 SGHTA and CDR2 FQGTGA come from the germline V gene. V dropped 4 bases and J dropped 3 bases, with 12 bases sitting between them. The CDR3 DNA reads as TGTGCCAGCAGCTCGGGGACCCGTCACACCGGGGAGCTGTTTTTT. Residues: CASSSGTRHTGELFF.

The V and J genes are TRBV6-5 and TRBJ2-5; D call uncertain. V lost 5 bases and J 5 bases, leaving 12 bases between the germline ends. Germline CDR1 is MNHEY and CDR2 is SVGAGI. The CDR3 covers 13 residues. The CDR3 loop reads CASSRVWLETQYF. Written as DNA, the CDR3 is TGTGCCAGCAGTAGGGTTTGGTTGGAGACCCAGTACTTC.

In its sample, this clone was seen a few times. This sequence joins TRBV7-2 and TRBJ2-1; D tentatively fits TRBD1 or TRBD2 (5 bases each). The V gene's germline CDR1 is SGHTA and CDR2 FQGNSA. V was clipped by 5 bases and J by 0 bases, with 11 bases between them. This CDR3 contains 15 residues. CDR3 sequence (DNA): TGTGCCAGCAGCCGGGCAGGGAGCTCCTACAATGAGCAGTTCTTC. It translates to CASSRAGSSYNEQFF.

V and J are TRBV28 and TRBJ2-3; D call uncertain. Germline CDR1 and CDR2: MDHEN and SYDVKM. The CDR3 is 14 amino acids. Deletions cut 6 bases from V and 2 bases from J, with 12 bases between. The CDR3 is CASSPTRYTDTQYF. For the CDR3, the DNA is TGTGCCAGCAGCCCCACTCGATACACAGATACGCAGTATTTT.

The chain joins TRBV10-3 to TRBJ2-7; perhaps TRBD2 as D (5 bases). The germline V gene encodes CDR1 ENHRY and CDR2 SYGVKD. V lost 10 bases and J lost 0, with 16 bases in between. There are 14 residues in the CDR3. This CDR3 reads CASNALADSYEQYF. As DNA, the CDR3 is TGTGCCAGCAACGCGCTAGCCGACTCCTACGAGCAGTACTTC.

V and J are TRBV6-5 and TRBJ2-2, with TRBD1 matching over 7 bases. The CDR3 has 15 residues. Trimming took 6 bases from V and 7 from J; bases not matched to a gene: 11. CDR1 is MNHEY and CDR2 is SVGAGI in the germline V gene. CDR3 residues: CASSPRGSQDGELFF. CDR3 nucleotide sequence: TGTGCCAGCAGCCCCAGGGGGAGCCAGGACGGGGAGCTGTTTTTT.

The V gene is TRBV4-1, the J gene TRBJ2-7; 8 bases agree with TRBD1. In germline, CDR1 is MGHRA, CDR2 YSYEKL. Germline trimming cut 8 bases from V and 2 bases from J; bases unmatched to any gene: 8. The length of the CDR3 is 14 residues. CDR3 residues: CASYDRGQPYEQYF. For the CDR3, the DNA is TGCGCCAGCTATGACAGGGGCCAGCCCTACGAGCAGTACTTC.

The chain has TRBV2 and TRBJ2-6; D gene unclear. The CDR3 has 13 amino acids. Germline V lookup: CDR1 SNHLY, CDR2 FYNNEI. V lost 9 bases, J lost 2 bases, and 8 bases lay in between. In DNA form, the CDR3 reads TGTGCCAGTGGGCGTGCTGGGGCCAACGTCCTGACTTTC. Translating gives CASGRAGANVLTF.

As regards this clone: A far larger clone lies a single base away; this is likely a read error. The chain carries TRBV29-1 and TRBJ2-3; 11 nucleotides agree with TRBD1. Germline CDR1 and CDR2: SQVTM and ANQGSEA. CDR3 size: 15 residues. CDR3 loop: CGVERGTGGSDTQYF. DNA for the CDR3: TGCGGCGTTGAAAGGGGGACAGGGGGTTCGGATACGCAGTATTTT.

This clone was found many times. V and J are TRBV5-1 and TRBJ2-7; D not resolved. Germline assignment: CDR1 SGHRS and CDR2 YFSETQ. V was pared by 6 bases and J by 5 bases, with 18 bases between. CDR3 size: 14 residues. CDR3 sequence: CASTLGRVGDEQYF. CDR3 DNA sequence: TGCGCCAGCACTCTGGGCCGGGTAGGAGACGAGCAGTACTTC.

This clone was detected only once. The chain couples TRBV7-9 to TRBJ2-5; TRBD1 agrees at 10 bases. Germline CDR1 and CDR2: SEHNR and FQNEAQ (reference sequence). Trimming cost V 1 base and J 5 bases; bases outside gene matches: 4. This CDR3 has 15 amino acids. The DNA for the CDR3 is TGTGCCAGCAGCTTAGTGACAGGGGGCTCGGAGACCCAGTACTTC. This sequence encodes CASSLVTGGSETQYF.